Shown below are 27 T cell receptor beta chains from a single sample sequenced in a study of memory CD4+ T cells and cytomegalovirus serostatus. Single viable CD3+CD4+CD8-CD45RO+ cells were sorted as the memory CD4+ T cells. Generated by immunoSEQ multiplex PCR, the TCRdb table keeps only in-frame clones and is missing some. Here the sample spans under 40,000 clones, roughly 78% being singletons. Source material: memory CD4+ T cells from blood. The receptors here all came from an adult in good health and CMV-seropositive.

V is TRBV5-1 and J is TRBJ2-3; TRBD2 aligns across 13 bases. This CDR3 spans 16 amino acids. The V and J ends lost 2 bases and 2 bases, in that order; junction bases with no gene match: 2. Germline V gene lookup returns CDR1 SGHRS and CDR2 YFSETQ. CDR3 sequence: CASSFGTSGITDTQYF. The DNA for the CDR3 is TGCGCCAGCAGCTTTGGGACTAGCGGGATCACAGATACGCAGTATTTT.

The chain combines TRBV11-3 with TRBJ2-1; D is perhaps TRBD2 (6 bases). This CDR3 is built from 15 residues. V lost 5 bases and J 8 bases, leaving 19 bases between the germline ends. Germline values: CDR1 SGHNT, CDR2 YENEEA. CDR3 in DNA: TGTGCCAGCAGCGACAAACGACTAGGTTCGGATGAGCAGTTCTTC. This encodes CASSDKRLGSDEQFF.

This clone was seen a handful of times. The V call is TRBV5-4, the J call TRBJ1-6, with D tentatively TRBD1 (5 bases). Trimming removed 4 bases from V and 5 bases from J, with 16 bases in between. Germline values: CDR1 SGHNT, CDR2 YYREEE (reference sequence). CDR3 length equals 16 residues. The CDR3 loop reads CASSPPPTEDNSPLHF. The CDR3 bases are TGTGCCAGCAGCCCACCCCCGACAGAGGATAATTCACCCCTCCACTTT.

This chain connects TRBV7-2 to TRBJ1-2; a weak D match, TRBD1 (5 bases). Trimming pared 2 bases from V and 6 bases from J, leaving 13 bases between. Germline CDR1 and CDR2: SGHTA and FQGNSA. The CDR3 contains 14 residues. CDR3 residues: CASSLYGGGDGYTF. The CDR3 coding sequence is TGTGCCAGCAGCTTATACGGGGGAGGGGATGGCTACACCTTC.

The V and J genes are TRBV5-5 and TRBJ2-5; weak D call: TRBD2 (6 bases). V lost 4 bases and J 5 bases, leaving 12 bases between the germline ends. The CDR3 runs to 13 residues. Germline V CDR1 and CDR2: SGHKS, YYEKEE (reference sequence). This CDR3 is CASSGGMWETQYF. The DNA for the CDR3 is TGTGCCAGCAGCGGGGGGATGTGGGAGACCCAGTACTTC. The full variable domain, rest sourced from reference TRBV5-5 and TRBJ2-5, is DAGVTQSPTHLIKTRGQQVTLRCSPISGHKSVSWYQQVLGQGPQFIFQYYEKEERGRGNFPDRFSARQFPNYSSELNVNALLLGDSALYLCASSGGMWETQYFGPGTRLLVL.

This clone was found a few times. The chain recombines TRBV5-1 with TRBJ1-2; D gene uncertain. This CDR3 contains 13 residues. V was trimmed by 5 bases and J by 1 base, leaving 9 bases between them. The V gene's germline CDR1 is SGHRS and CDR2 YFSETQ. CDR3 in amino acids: CASRREVNYGYTF. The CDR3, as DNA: TGCGCCAGCAGGAGGGAGGTTAACTATGGCTACACCTTC.

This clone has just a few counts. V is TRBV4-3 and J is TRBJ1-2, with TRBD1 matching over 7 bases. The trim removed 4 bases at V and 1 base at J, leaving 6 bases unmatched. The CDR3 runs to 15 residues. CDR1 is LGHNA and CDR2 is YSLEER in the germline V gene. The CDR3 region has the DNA TGCGCCAGCAGCCCGGTAGGACAGGTTAACTATGGCTACACCTTC. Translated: CASSPVGQVNYGYTF.

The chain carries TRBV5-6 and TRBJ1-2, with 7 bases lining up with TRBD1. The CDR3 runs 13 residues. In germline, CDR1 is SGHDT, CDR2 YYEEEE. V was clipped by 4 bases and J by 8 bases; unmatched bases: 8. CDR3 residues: CASSRPTGAGYTF. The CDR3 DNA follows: TGTGCCAGCAGCCGACCTACAGGGGCAGGCTACACCTTC.

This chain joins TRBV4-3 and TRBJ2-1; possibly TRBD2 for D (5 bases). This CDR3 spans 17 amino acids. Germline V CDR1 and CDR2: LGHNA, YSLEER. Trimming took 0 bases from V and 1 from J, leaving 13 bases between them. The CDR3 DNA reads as TGCGCCAGCAGCCAAGACGGGGTGGGGTCTTCCTACAATGAGCAGTTCTTC. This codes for CASSQDGVGSSYNEQFF.

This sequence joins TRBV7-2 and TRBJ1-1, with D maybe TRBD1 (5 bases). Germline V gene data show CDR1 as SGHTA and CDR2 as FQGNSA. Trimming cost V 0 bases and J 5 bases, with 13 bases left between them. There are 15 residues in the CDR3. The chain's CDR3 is CASSLAAGEGTEAFF. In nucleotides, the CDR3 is TGTGCCAGCAGCTTAGCAGCCGGGGAGGGGACTGAAGCTTTCTTT.

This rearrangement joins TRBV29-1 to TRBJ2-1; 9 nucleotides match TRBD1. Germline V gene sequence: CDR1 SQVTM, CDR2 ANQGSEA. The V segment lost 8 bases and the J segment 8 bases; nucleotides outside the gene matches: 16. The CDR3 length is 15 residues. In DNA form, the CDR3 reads TGCAGCCTGAAATACGGGACAGGGTCTAGCGATGAGCAGTTCTTC. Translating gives CSLKYGTGSSDEQFF.

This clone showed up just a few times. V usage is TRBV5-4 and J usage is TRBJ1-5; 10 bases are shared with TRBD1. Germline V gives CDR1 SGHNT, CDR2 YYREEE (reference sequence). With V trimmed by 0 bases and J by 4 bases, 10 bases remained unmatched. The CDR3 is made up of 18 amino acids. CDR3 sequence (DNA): TGTGCCAGCAGCTTGGGACTGTCCGGACAGGGGGGGAATCAGCCCCAGCATTTT. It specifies CASSLGLSGQGGNQPQHF.

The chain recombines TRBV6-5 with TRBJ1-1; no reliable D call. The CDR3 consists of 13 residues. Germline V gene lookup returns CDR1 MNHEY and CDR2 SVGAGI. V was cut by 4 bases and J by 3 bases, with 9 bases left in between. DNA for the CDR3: TGTGCCAGCAGTTTTTCCGGCGACACTGAAGCTTTCTTT. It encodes CASSFSGDTEAFF.

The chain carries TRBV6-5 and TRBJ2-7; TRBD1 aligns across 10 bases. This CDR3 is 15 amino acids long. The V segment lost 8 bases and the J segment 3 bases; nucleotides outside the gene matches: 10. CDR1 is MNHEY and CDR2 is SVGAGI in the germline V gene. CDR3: CASQQPGTGDYEQYF. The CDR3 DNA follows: TGTGCCAGCCAGCAACCCGGGACAGGGGACTACGAGCAGTACTTC.

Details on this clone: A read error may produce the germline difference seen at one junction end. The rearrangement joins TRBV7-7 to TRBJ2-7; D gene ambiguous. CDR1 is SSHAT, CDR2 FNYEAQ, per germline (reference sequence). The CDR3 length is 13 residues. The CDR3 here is CASSFQWNGEQYF. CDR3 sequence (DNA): TGTGCTAGCAGCTTTCAATGGAATGGCGAGCAGTACTTC.

Here the CDR3 DNA reads TGTGCCAGTGGGGCCTTAATACAGCCCCAGCATTTT. Residues: CASGALIQPQHF. The chain joins TRBV19 to TRBJ1-5; TRBD1 is a possible D gene (5 bases). Germline values: CDR1 LNHDA, CDR2 SQIVND (reference sequence). The V end lost 8 bases, the J end lost 7 bases, and 12 bases lay between the germline ends. This CDR3 has 12 residues.

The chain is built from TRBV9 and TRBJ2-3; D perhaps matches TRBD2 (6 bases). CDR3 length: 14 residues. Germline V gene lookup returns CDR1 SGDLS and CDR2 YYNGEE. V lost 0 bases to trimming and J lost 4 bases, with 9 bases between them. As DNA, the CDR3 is TGTGCCAGCAGCGTAGGCGGGGAGGCAGATACGCAGTATTTT. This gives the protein CASSVGGEADTQYF.

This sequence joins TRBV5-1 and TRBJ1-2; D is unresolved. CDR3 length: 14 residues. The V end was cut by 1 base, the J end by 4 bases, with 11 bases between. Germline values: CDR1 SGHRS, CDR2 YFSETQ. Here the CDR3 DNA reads TGCGCCAGCAGCTTGACAGCCCAGGCCTATGGCTACACCTTC. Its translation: CASSLTAQAYGYTF.

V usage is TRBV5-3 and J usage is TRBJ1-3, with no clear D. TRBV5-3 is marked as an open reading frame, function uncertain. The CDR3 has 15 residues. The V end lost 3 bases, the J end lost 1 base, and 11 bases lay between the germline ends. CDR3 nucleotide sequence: TGTGCCAGAAGCTCCGGACCCCGGTCTGGAAACACCATATATTTT. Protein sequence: CARSSGPRSGNTIYF.

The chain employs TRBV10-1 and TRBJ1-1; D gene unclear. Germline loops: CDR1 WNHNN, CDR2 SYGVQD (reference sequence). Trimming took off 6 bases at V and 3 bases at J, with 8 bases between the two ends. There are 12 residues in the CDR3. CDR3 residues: CASRGKDTEAFF. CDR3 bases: TGCGCCAGCAGGGGTAAGGACACTGAAGCTTTCTTT.

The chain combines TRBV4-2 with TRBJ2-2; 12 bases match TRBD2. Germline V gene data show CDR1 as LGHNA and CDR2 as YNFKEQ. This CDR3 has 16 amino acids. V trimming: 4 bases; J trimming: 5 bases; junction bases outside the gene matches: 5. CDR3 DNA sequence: TGTGCCAGCAGCCCCCCTAGCGGGAGGGGTACCGGGGAGCTGTTTTTT. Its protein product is CASSPPSGRGTGELFF.

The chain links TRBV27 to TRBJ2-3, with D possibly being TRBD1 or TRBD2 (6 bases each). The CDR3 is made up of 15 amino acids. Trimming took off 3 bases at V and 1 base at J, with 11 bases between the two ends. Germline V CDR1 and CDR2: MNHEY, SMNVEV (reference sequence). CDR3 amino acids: CASSLGGAGTDTQYF. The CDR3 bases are TGTGCCAGCAGTTTGGGGGGCGCAGGCACAGATACGCAGTATTTT.

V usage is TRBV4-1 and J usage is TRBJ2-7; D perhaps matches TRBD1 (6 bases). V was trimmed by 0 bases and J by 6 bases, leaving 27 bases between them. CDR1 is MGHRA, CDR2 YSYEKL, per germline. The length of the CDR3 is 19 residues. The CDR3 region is CASSQDPRLGATLEREQYF. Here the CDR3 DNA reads TGCGCCAGCAGCCAAGATCCCCGGTTGGGGGCAACATTGGAACGCGAGCAGTACTTC.

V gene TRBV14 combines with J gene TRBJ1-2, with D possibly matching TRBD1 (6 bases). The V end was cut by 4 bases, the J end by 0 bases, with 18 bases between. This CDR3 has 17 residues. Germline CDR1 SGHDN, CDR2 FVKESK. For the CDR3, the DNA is TGTGCCAGCAGCCGAGGAGGGGGGACTCATGCTAACTATGGCTACACCTTC. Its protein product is CASSRGGGTHANYGYTF.

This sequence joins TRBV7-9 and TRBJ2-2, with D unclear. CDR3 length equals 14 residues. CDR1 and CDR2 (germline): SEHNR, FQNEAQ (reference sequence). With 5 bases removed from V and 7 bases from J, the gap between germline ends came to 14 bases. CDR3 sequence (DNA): TGTGCCAGCAGCGCACAAAAAGCGCGCGGGGAGCTGTTTTTT. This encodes CASSAQKARGELFF.

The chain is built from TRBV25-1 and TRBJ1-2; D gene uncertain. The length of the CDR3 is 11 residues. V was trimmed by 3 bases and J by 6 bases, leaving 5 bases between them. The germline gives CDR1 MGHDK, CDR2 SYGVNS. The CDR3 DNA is TGTGCCAGCAGTGACGGGAATGGCTACACCTTC. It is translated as CASSDGNGYTF.

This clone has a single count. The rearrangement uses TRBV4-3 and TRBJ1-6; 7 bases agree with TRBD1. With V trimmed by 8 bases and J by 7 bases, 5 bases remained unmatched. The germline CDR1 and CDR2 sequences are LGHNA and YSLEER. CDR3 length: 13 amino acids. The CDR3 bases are TGCGCCAGCGCCCGGGACAGCAATTCACCCCTCCACTTT. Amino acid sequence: CASARDSNSPLHF.